These 6 T cell receptor beta chains were sequenced from one sample in a study of glioma-infiltrating T cells after dendritic cell vaccination. Produced via immunoSEQ multiplex PCR; TCRdb's table is partial and in-frame only. The sample has around 96,000 clones, 70% to 80% seen once. This material consisted of blood, taken before dendritic cell vaccination. These receptors were taken from a human donor with glioblastoma.

The genes are TRBV18 and TRBJ2-3; D gene uncertain. Germline assignment: CDR1 KGHSH and CDR2 LQKENI. The CDR3 spans 13 residues. Trimming stripped 4 bases from V and 5 bases from J, with 10 bases between. This CDR3 reads CASSLLERDTQYF. The CDR3 coding sequence is TGTGCCAGCTCACTACTCGAGAGAGATACGCAGTATTTT.

The chain links TRBV19 to TRBJ1-2; 8 nucleotides agree with TRBD1. CDR1 and CDR2 from the germline V gene are LNHDA and SQIVND (reference sequence). This CDR3 region has 14 residues. Trimming at V came to 4 bases and at J to 7 bases, leaving 8 bases not matched to a gene. Here the CDR3 reads CASSSRQGAVGYTF. CDR3 coding DNA: TGTGCCAGTAGTAGTAGGCAGGGGGCGGTTGGCTACACCTTC. Filled out from reference TRBV19 and TRBJ1-2, the complete variable domain reads DGGITQSPKYLFRKEGQNVTLSCEQNLNHDAMYWYRQDPGQGLRLIYYSQIVNDFQKGDIAEGYSVSREKKESFPLTVTSAQKNPTAFYLCASSSRQGAVGYTFGSGTRLTVV.

This chain uses TRBV9 with TRBJ2-1; 9 nucleotides line up with TRBD2. CDR3 length equals 18 residues. Germline trimming cut 3 bases from V and 3 bases from J; bases unmatched to any gene: 13. CDR1 and CDR2 from the germline V gene are SGDLS and YYNGEE. The CDR3 DNA is TGTGCCAGCAGCGGTGGGCTAGCGGGACCTGTGGACTACAATGAGCAGTTCTTC. Protein sequence: CASSGGLAGPVDYNEQFF.

This rearrangement joins TRBV30 to TRBJ1-6; no reliable D call. The V end was cut by 2 bases, the J end by 7 bases, with 12 bases between. The CDR3 contains 14 residues. Germline V gene lookup returns CDR1 GTSNPN and CDR2 SVGIG (reference sequence). CDR3 protein: CAWSTELLNSPLHF. The CDR3 coding sequence is TGTGCCTGGAGTACGGAGCTATTGAATTCACCCCTCCACTTT.

V is TRBV18 and J is TRBJ2-3, with 8 positions matching TRBD1. The germline CDR1 and CDR2 sequences are KGHSH and LQKENI. The CDR3 sequence is 15 residues long. The junction had 3 bases not matched to a gene; V was cut back by 4 bases and J by 0 bases. CDR3 nucleotide sequence: TGTGCCAGCTCACGGACAGGGCCAAGCACAGATACGCAGTATTTT. Protein sequence: CASSRTGPSTDTQYF.

V and J are TRBV27 and TRBJ2-1; 7 nucleotides match TRBD1. J lost 7 bases, V lost 5 bases, and 5 bases had no gene match. In germline, CDR1 is MNHEY, CDR2 SMNVEV (reference sequence). The CDR3 loop spans 13 amino acids. The CDR3 reads CASSRDSWNEQFF. DNA for the CDR3: TGTGCCAGCAGTCGGGACAGTTGGAATGAGCAGTTCTTC.